The 4 T cell receptor beta chains presented below share a single source sample, sequenced in a study of T cell repertoires in cytomegalovirus infection. No antigen has been assigned to these receptors. MiXCR, applied by TCRdb to the reads, yields one record per CDR3 protein. The sample includes a few hundred thousand distinct CDR3 sequences, approximately 40% of them seen just once. Here the sequenced sample was cultured PBMCs, taken from culture after CMV antigen stimulation. The receptors come from a human donor in good health (CMV status not recorded). Some clones in this sample may be carry-over from other donors' samples.

This clonotype came up many times. This chain joins TRBV7-2 and TRBJ2-7, with 14 bases fitting TRBD2. There are 14 residues in the CDR3. Looked up from germline, CDR1 is SGHTA and CDR2 is FQGNSA. Trimming cost V 7 bases and J 8 bases; bases outside gene matches: 7. CDR3 sequence (DNA): TGTGCCAGCAACCTGGGACTAGCGGGAGCTCAGCAGTACTTC. It encodes CASNLGLAGAQQYF. Supplemented by reference TRBV7-2 and TRBJ2-7, the full variable domain reads GAGVSQSPSNKVTEKGKDVELRCDPISGHTALYWYRQSLGQGLEFLIYFQGNSAPDKSGLPSDRFSAERTGGSVSTLTIQRTQQEDSAVYLCASNLGLAGAQQYFGPGTRLTVT.

In this sample, this clonotype turned up a few times. J is TRBJ2-5 and V is TRBV7-8, with 10 bases fitting TRBD1. Trimming at V came to 4 bases and at J to 3 bases, leaving 11 bases not matched to a gene. CDR1 and CDR2 from the germline V gene are SGHVS and FQNEAQ. The CDR3 has 17 residues. CDR3 nucleotides: TGTGCCAGCAGCTCCCTCTGGGCCGGGACAGGGGAAGAGACCCAGTACTTC. Translating gives CASSSLWAGTGEETQYF.

The genes are TRBV20-1 and TRBJ2-2; 9 bases line up with TRBD2. CDR1 is DFQATT, CDR2 SNEGSKA, per germline (reference sequence). The length of the CDR3 is 16 residues. V shed 0 bases, J shed 2 bases, and the junction held 4 bases outside the gene matches. The CDR3 DNA is TGCAGTGCTAGAGATGCGCTAGCGGGAAACACCGGGGAGCTGTTTTTT. It is translated as CSARDALAGNTGELFF.

The V gene is TRBV4-3, the J gene TRBJ2-2, with D tentatively TRBD2 (6 bases). The CDR3 is 16 amino acids. V was shortened by 5 bases and J by 7 bases, with 20 bases between the two germline ends. CDR1 and CDR2 from the germline V gene are LGHNA and YSLEER. The CDR3 coding sequence is TGCGCCAGCAGCTTACGATTGGGACTGGCGCTCGGGGAGCTGTTTTTT. Translation: CASSLRLGLALGELFF.